Shown below are 29 T cell receptor beta chains from a single sample sequenced in a study of blood T cells in healthy people across ages. Combining a sample-barcoded 5' primer with a J-beta primer mix, a second PCR ran for roughly 6 to 12 cycles. TCRdb reprocessed the 5' RACE reads with MiXCR, giving one entry per CDR3 protein. The repertoire includes some 850,000 distinct CDR3 sequences, more than 25% of them detected once, and approximately 2.9% sits in the top ten. These same records also appear under a second study, on T cells of mothers and their children.

Specimen: blood. These receptors all come from a boy under 18 in good health.

This sequence joins TRBV25-1 and TRBJ1-2, with 9 bases that match TRBD1. CDR1 MGHDK and CDR2 SYGVNS come from the germline V gene. The CDR3 covers 15 residues. Trimming took 3 bases from V and 2 from J; bases not matched to a gene: 4. CDR3 bases: TGTGCCAGCAGTGATCCGGGACAGGGAAACTATGGCTACACCTTC. This gives the protein CASSDPGQGNYGYTF.

V usage is TRBV3-1 and J usage is TRBJ2-7; tentative D call: TRBD1 (5 bases). CDR3 length: 15 residues. V was pared by 0 bases and J by 8 bases, with 17 bases between. The germline CDR1 and CDR2 sequences are LGHDT and YNNKEL (reference sequence). CDR3 residues: CASSQDLVWGDKQYF. In DNA, the CDR3 is TGTGCCAGCAGCCAAGATCTTGTATGGGGCGACAAGCAGTACTTC.

This clonotype has more than one count but fewer than ten. The chain joins TRBV3-1 to TRBJ2-5; a weak D match, TRBD1 (6 bases). The CDR3 runs 15 residues. CDR1 is LGHDT and CDR2 is YNNKEL in the germline V gene (reference sequence). V was clipped by 4 bases and J by 0 bases, with 12 bases between them. The CDR3 bases are TGTGCCAGCAGCCCGTGGACAGAGTACCAAGAGACCCAGTACTTC. Translated: CASSPWTEYQETQYF.

V is TRBV7-2 and J is TRBJ2-1; TRBD1 matches 7 bases. This CDR3 spans 15 amino acids. With 5 bases clipped from V and 5 bases from J, the junction kept 9 bases outside the gene matches. Germline lookup yields CDR1 SGHTA and CDR2 FQGNSA. CDR3 sequence: CASSQTGTDNNEQFF. In DNA form, the CDR3 reads TGTGCCAGCAGCCAGACTGGGACAGACAACAATGAGCAGTTCTTC.

This clonotype has just a few counts. The chain couples TRBV6-5 to TRBJ2-5; 8 nucleotides match TRBD2. Germline lookup yields CDR1 MNHEY and CDR2 SVGAGI. The CDR3 spans 15 residues. With 6 bases clipped from V and 5 bases from J, the junction kept 11 bases outside the gene matches. The CDR3 loop reads CASSLGLATLETQYF. The CDR3 bases are TGTGCCAGCAGCCTTGGACTAGCAACCCTCGAGACCCAGTACTTC.

With respect to this clonotype: This is likely a read error, given that the CDR3 carries no conserved phenylalanine or tryptophan at its end. This chain joins TRBV28 and TRBJ1-5; D ambiguous. Trimming left V 0 bases short and J 7 bases short, with 7 bases between. Looked up from germline, CDR1 is MDHEN and CDR2 is SYDVKM. There are 13 residues in the CDR3. CDR3 nucleotides: TGTGCCAGCAGTTTATGGACCGGCCAGCCCCAGCATTCT. Translating gives CASSLWTGQPQHS.

This clonotype was seen only a few times. This rearrangement joins TRBV28 to TRBJ1-4; no clear D gene. Trimming cost V 6 bases and J 1 base, with 9 bases left between them. The V gene's germline CDR1 is MDHEN and CDR2 SYDVKM. The CDR3 is made up of 14 amino acids. CDR3 DNA sequence: TGTGCCAGCAGCTCGGTGGGAACTAATGAAAAACTGTTTTTT. It is translated as CASSSVGTNEKLFF.

This clonotype was counted between two and nine times. The gene calls are TRBV29-1 and TRBJ2-2; either TRBD1 or TRBD2 may fit D (6 bases each). The CDR3 is made up of 16 amino acids. Trimming cost V 7 bases and J 7 bases, with 25 bases left between them. From germline, CDR1 is SQVTM and CDR2 ANQGSEA. The CDR3 coding sequence is TGCAGCGCCGGCGCAGTCGGGGGCCAACTCGGCGGGGAGCTGTTTTTT. Its translation is CSAGAVGGQLGGELFF.

This clonotype was found a few times. The chain links TRBV12-3 or TRBV12-4 to TRBJ2-4, with D perhaps TRBD1 (6 bases). V gave up 6 bases and J gave up 9 bases, with 9 bases separating them. CDR3 length: 11 amino acids. CDR3 in amino acids: CASRGGAIQYF. As DNA, the CDR3 is TGTGCCAGCAGAGGGGGAGCCATTCAGTACTTC.

Ten or more counts support this clonotype. The chain has TRBV29-1 and TRBJ1-1; D remains ambiguous. The V and J ends lost 7 bases and 0 bases respectively, with 6 bases between them. The CDR3 is 11 residues long. The germline V gene encodes CDR1 SQVTM and CDR2 ANQGSEA. The CDR3: CSGVLNTEAFF. The DNA of the CDR3 is TGCAGCGGCGTCCTGAACACTGAAGCTTTCTTT.

This clonotype has more than one count but fewer than ten. The genes are TRBV7-6 and TRBJ2-7; D is perhaps TRBD1 or TRBD2 (5 bases each). In germline, CDR1 is SGHVS, CDR2 FNYEAQ. V was trimmed by 4 bases and J by 3 bases, leaving 25 bases between them. The CDR3 sequence is 18 residues long. CDR3 sequence (DNA): TGTGCCAGCAGCTCCCGTCTGATGGGGGACCCTAAGAACTACGAGCAGTACTTC. The encoded protein is CASSSRLMGDPKNYEQYF.

The CDR3 is CASSTLGGGGELFF. The CDR3 DNA is TGTGCCAGCAGTACCCTGGGAGGAGGCGGGGAGCTGTTTTTT. The chain uses TRBV6-1 and TRBJ2-2, with D maybe TRBD2 (6 bases). V was clipped by 5 bases and J by 7 bases, with 14 bases between them. The CDR3 runs to 14 residues. Germline V gene data show CDR1 as MNHNS and CDR2 as SASEGT.

This clonotype turned up a few times. The chain combines TRBV5-5 with TRBJ2-7; D is unclear. V was pared by 0 bases and J by 6 bases, with 13 bases between. This CDR3 is 14 amino acids long. The V gene's germline CDR1 is SGHKS and CDR2 YYEKEE (reference sequence). The CDR3 spells CASSLDSWSGEQYF. The CDR3 nucleotides are TGTGCCAGCAGCTTGGACAGCTGGAGTGGCGAGCAGTACTTC.

The gene calls are TRBV19 and TRBJ2-1, with D possibly matching TRBD1 (5 bases). CDR1 and CDR2 (germline): LNHDA, SQIVND (reference sequence). V was clipped by 5 bases and J by 3 bases, with 14 bases between them. The CDR3 spans 15 residues. The DNA for the CDR3 is TGTGCCAGTAGTTTCCGAAGGGGTCACTACAATGAGCAGTTCTTC. Amino acid sequence: CASSFRRGHYNEQFF.

The chain carries TRBV29-1 and TRBJ1-2, with D uncertain. CDR1 and CDR2 (germline): SQVTM, ANQGSEA. The CDR3 spans 11 residues. The germline V and J ends were trimmed by 5 bases and 1 base, with 5 bases remaining between them. The CDR3 protein is CSVLLNYGYTF. Here the CDR3 DNA reads TGCAGCGTTCTTCTTAACTATGGCTACACCTTC. Using reference TRBV29-1 and TRBJ1-2 for the parts outside the CDR3, the full variable domain is SAVISQKPSRDICQRGTSLTIQCQVDSQVTMMFWYRQQPGQSLTLIATANQGSEATYESGFVIDKFPISRPNLTFSTLTVSNMSPEDSSIYLCSVLLNYGYTFGSGTRLTVV.

The gene calls are TRBV29-1 and TRBJ2-5; TRBD1 matches at 8 bases. Gene TRBJ2-7 matches the end of the DNA better, so the J call may be wrong. The germline V gene has CDR1 SQVTM and CDR2 ANQGSEA. This CDR3 comprises 12 residues. This chain's CDR3 is CSVGHRGNEQYF. The CDR3 DNA is TGCAGCGTTGGACACAGGGGGAACGAGCAGTACTTC.

V is TRBV25-1 and J is TRBJ2-5; 9 bases fit TRBD1. TRBJ2-7 explains the end of the DNA better; the J call may be wrong. The CDR3 sequence is 15 residues long. CDR1 and CDR2 from the germline V gene are MGHDK and SYGVNS. The CDR3 protein is CASSEFGTGNYEQYF. In DNA, the CDR3 is TGTGCCAGCAGTGAATTTGGGACAGGGAATTACGAGCAGTACTTC.

This clonotype showed up just once. This sequence joins TRBV12-3 or TRBV12-4 and TRBJ2-5; 10 bases match TRBD1. The J call could be wrong; TRBJ2-1 is a better fit for the DNA end. This CDR3 region has 15 residues. CDR3 DNA: TGTGCCAGCAGTTTACCGGGACAGGGGCCTGGGGGGCAGTTCTTC. Its translation: CASSLPGQGPGGQFF.

Many counts were recorded for this clonotype. The chain combines TRBV20-1 with TRBJ2-6; D is unclear. The CDR3 runs 13 residues. V lost 5 bases and J lost 2, with 7 bases in between. In germline, CDR1 is DFQATT, CDR2 SNEGSKA (reference sequence). DNA of the CDR3: TGCAGTGCTCCCCGTCCTGGGGCCAACGTCCTGACTTTC. It translates to CSAPRPGANVLTF.

The sample holds a few counts of this clonotype. V is TRBV3-1 and J is TRBJ2-7; D is possibly TRBD2 (6 bases). CDR1 and CDR2 (germline): LGHDT, YNNKEL (reference sequence). Trimming removed 1 base from V and 2 bases from J, with 9 bases in between. This CDR3 comprises 14 residues. Here the CDR3 DNA reads TGTGCCAGCAGCCAAGTTACGGGGGCCTACGAGCAGTACTTC. It is translated as CASSQVTGAYEQYF.

The V gene is TRBV6-2 or TRBV6-3, the J gene TRBJ1-4, with D possibly being TRBD1 (5 bases). V lost 3 bases, J lost 2 bases, and 13 bases lay in between. Per the germline V gene, CDR1 is MNHEY and CDR2 is SVGEGT. The CDR3 length is 16 residues. CDR3 DNA sequence: TGTGCCAGCAGTTATCACCGGGACCGCACTAATGAAAAACTGTTTTTT. Translation: CASSYHRDRTNEKLFF.

Concerning this clonotype itself: The CDR3 ends on some other residue instead of the conserved phenylalanine or tryptophan, so this is likely a read error. V and J are TRBV20-1 and TRBJ2-5; D uncertain. The germline V and J ends were trimmed by 0 bases and 5 bases, with 10 bases remaining between them. From germline, CDR1 is DFQATT and CDR2 SNEGSKA (reference sequence). The CDR3 is made up of 13 amino acids. The CDR3 coding sequence is TGCAGTGCTAGAGATCCACCCGGCGAGACCCAGTACCTC. Protein sequence: CSARDPPGETQYL.

This clonotype was observed a few times. The chain is built from TRBV6-6 and TRBJ1-1; D gene uncertain. V lost 5 bases to trimming and J lost 0 bases, with 10 bases between them. The CDR3 totals 14 residues. Per germline, CDR1 MNHNY and CDR2 SVGAGI (reference sequence). The CDR3 sequence: CASSSDLVNTEAFF. In nucleotides, the CDR3 is TGTGCCAGCAGTAGTGATTTGGTGAACACTGAAGCTTTCTTT.

The rearrangement links TRBV5-1 to TRBJ1-2, with D perhaps matching TRBD1 (6 bases). Trimming removed 2 bases from V and 4 bases from J, with 15 bases in between. Germline lookup yields CDR1 SGHRS and CDR2 YFSETQ. CDR3 size: 15 residues. CDR3 sequence: CASSFGQGFGYGYTF. CDR3 bases: TGCGCCAGCAGCTTCGGGCAGGGGTTTGGCTATGGCTACACCTTC.

Worth noting for this clonotype: One end of the junction does not line up with germline, which may come from a read error. V usage is TRBV4-2 and J usage is TRBJ2-1; D is undetermined. Germline V gene sequence: CDR1 LGHNA, CDR2 YNFKEQ. CDR3 length: 16 residues. CDR3 protein: CASSSRSLTSSNEQFF. The CDR3 DNA reads as TGTGCCAGCAGTTCAAGGAGCCTTACCTCCTCCAATGAGCAGTTCTTC.

The genes are TRBV20-1 and TRBJ2-1, with 8 positions matching TRBD1. Germline CDR1 and CDR2: DFQATT and SNEGSKA (reference sequence). The V segment lost 0 bases and the J segment 4 bases; nucleotides outside the gene matches: 8. The CDR3 has 16 amino acids. The CDR3 sequence: CSARDPDRGLYNEQFF. CDR3 bases: TGCAGTGCTAGAGATCCTGACAGGGGACTGTACAATGAGCAGTTCTTC.

This rearrangement joins TRBV11-2 to TRBJ2-2; D ambiguous. Germline V gene data show CDR1 as SGHAT and CDR2 as FQNNGV. With 3 bases removed from V and 4 bases from J, the gap between germline ends came to 9 bases. This CDR3 region has 14 residues. Here the CDR3 DNA reads TGTGCCAGCAGCTTCCCAGTTGGCACCGGGGAGCTGTTTTTT. Its protein product is CASSFPVGTGELFF.

The gene calls are TRBV27 and TRBJ1-6; D remains ambiguous. The V gene's germline CDR1 is MNHEY and CDR2 SMNVEV (reference sequence). The CDR3 length is 11 residues. With 10 bases removed from V and 5 bases from J, the gap between germline ends came to 6 bases. CDR3 protein: CATGNNSPLHF. In DNA form, the CDR3 reads TGTGCCACCGGAAATAATTCACCCCTCCACTTT.

The sample holds a few counts of this clonotype. This chain joins TRBV6-2 or TRBV6-3 and TRBJ1-5; D gene uncertain. Germline V lookup: CDR1 MNHEY, CDR2 SVGEGT. The V gene lost 2 bases and the J gene lost 2 bases, with 1 base spanning the gap. The CDR3 totals 12 residues. CDR3 protein: CASSYGNQPQHF. The CDR3 DNA sequence: TGTGCCAGCAGTTACGGCAATCAGCCCCAGCATTTT.